This T cell receptor beta chain was profiled in a study of CD8+ T cells in alopecia areata. Study-wide results and limits: For baseline CD8+ expansion, any link to response stays uncertain with one nonresponder. There were many expanded lesional clones persisting in scalp and blood during tofacitinib.

Germline CDR1 reads SQVTM; CDR2 reads ANQGSEA. V lost 1 base, J lost 6 bases, and 12 bases lay in between. This CDR3 comprises 13 residues. This sample's treatment: oral pan-JAK inhibitor, 5-10 mg twice daily. Comments on this clone: The antigen is not known.

After isolation, RNA underwent reverse transcription to generate cDNA as the sequencing template. Only in-frame clones appear in the TCRdb table, and some are missing; sequencing was by immunoSEQ multiplex PCR. The sample shows about 210,000 clones, more than 30% of them seen only once. Here the sequenced sample was CD4+ T cells sorted from blood, taken between weeks 30 and 35, from a patient treated with tofacitinib. The receptor was derived from a human donor with alopecia areata. The rearrangement uses TRBV29-1 and TRBJ1-2; D not resolved. The CDR3 sequence is CSVEGEGPNGYTF. DNA of the CDR3: TGCAGCGTTGAAGGTGAGGGTCCCAATGGCTACACCTTC.